This T cell receptor beta chain came from a study of shared clonotypes between healthy human individuals. Study conclusions and caveats: Among the subsets, naive ones generally showed larger estimated richness than memory ones.

Each replicate PCR on the sorted subsets used approximately 180 ng DNA (around 30,000 T cell genomes). Libraries were prepared by immunoSEQ multiplex PCR; TCRdb keeps only in-frame clonotypes and omits some of them. The data show over a million clones, around 78% seen once. The CDR3 sequence is 13 residues long. V dropped 5 bases and J dropped 7; count of bases not matched to a gene: 4. Germline V gene data show CDR1 as LNHNV and CDR2 as YYDKDF (reference sequence). As for this clone: What it binds is not known.

The chain links TRBV15 to TRBJ2-1; TRBD2 agrees at 8 bases. The TCR was taken from a man aged 18 to 29 in good health. Some clones in this sample may be carry-over from other donors' samples. The specimen was memory CD4+ T cells from PBMCs. Subset denoted: CD45RA-negative fraction. CDR3: CATSRRLANEQFF. The CDR3 coding sequence is TGTGCCACCAGCCGGAGACTAGCGAATGAGCAGTTCTTC.